A single sample is the source of the 30 T cell receptor beta chains below, sequenced in a study of T-cell reconstitution after alpha-beta-depleted transplantation in children (dated by TCRdb to about 2016). The library relied on PCR. The run used an Illumina HiSeq 2500. TCR library preparation used molecular barcoding, with unique molecular identifiers applied to normalize quantification of the TCRbeta repertoire. Using fastp at Q25 and MiXCR, TCRdb reprocessed the public reads and kept productive beta chains. All rows with the same CDR3 protein become a single entry with the most common DNA and genes. In all, the sample holds 440,000 or so distinct CDR3 sequences, and roughly 44% of those were seen once. Around a quarter of the sample is in the top ten clones. The sample's treatment or condition label is to be understood as: allogeneic hematopoietic cell transplantation with graft depleted of TCRalphabeta T cells and CD19 B cells.

The specimen comprised PBMCs, sampled before TCRalphabeta/CD19-depleted stem cell transplant. The receptor set was obtained from a girl aged 2-10 years with aplastic anemia, due to receive a stem cell transplant.

There are many counts of this clonotype. The chain combines TRBV3-1 with TRBJ2-1; D gene ambiguous. V lost 0 bases, J lost 0 bases, and 18 bases lay in between. CDR3 size: 19 residues. CDR1 LGHDT and CDR2 YNNKEL come from the germline V gene (reference sequence). CDR3 DNA: TGTGCCAGCAGCCAAGAACGGCCGTCCATCCCGCGCTCCTACAATGAGCAGTTCTTC. Translated: CASSQERPSIPRSYNEQFF.

This clonotype was seen repeatedly, ten times or more. The rearrangement uses TRBV5-6 and TRBJ2-1, with 10 bases matching TRBD2. The V gene end was trimmed by 6 bases and the J gene end by 13 bases; junction bases not matched to a gene: 13. The length of the CDR3 is 14 residues. From germline, CDR1 is SGHDT and CDR2 YYEEEE. The chain's CDR3 is CASMAASGSLKQFF. DNA of the CDR3: TGTGCCAGCATGGCGGCTAGCGGGAGTCTAAAACAGTTCTTC. Full variable domain (rest looked up from reference TRBV5-6 and TRBJ2-1): DAGVTQSPTHLIKTRGQQVTLRCSPKSGHDTVSWYQQALGQGPQFIFQYYEEEERQRGNFPDRFSGHQFPNYSSELNVNALLLGDSALYLCASMAASGSLKQFFGPGTRLTVL.

The gene calls are TRBV14 and TRBJ2-5; D remains ambiguous. CDR3 size: 13 residues. Between the trimmed V and J ends, which lost 4 bases and 5 bases, there was a span of 11 bases. Germline CDR1 is SGHDN and CDR2 is FVKESK. The CDR3 loop reads CASSRSLGETQYF. DNA of the CDR3: TGTGCCAGCAGCCGGTCCTTAGGGGAGACCCAGTACTTC.

This clonotype was detected a few times. The chain combines TRBV7-6 with TRBJ1-6, with a possible D match to TRBD1 (5 bases). The V end lost 5 bases, the J end lost 10 bases, and 21 bases lay between the germline ends. Germline V gene lookup returns CDR1 SGHVS and CDR2 FNYEAQ. This CDR3 has 16 residues. The CDR3 nucleotides are TGTGCCAGCAGCCAAGGAGCGGGGCAGGGTTACTCACCCCTCCACTTT. As protein: CASSQGAGQGYSPLHF.

This chain uses TRBV13 with TRBJ2-1; 7 nucleotides line up with TRBD1. The germline CDR1 and CDR2 sequences are PRHDT and FYEKMQ (reference sequence). There are 14 residues in the CDR3. The junction had 5 bases not matched to a gene; V was cut back by 0 bases and J by 9 bases. The CDR3 DNA reads as TGTGCCAGCAGCTTAGGCCACGGGACAGCTGAGCAGTTCTTC. Protein: CASSLGHGTAEQFF.

This chain links TRBV18 with TRBJ2-1; 7 bases line up with TRBD2. Per germline, CDR1 KGHSH and CDR2 LQKENI. This CDR3 spans 18 amino acids. Trimming cost V 2 bases and J 0 bases; bases outside gene matches: 10. The CDR3 loop is CASSPGYAGARSYNEQFF. The CDR3 DNA follows: TGTGCCAGCTCACCAGGATACGCGGGAGCCCGCTCCTACAATGAGCAGTTCTTC.

The chain links TRBV28 to TRBJ1-1, with TRBD1 identical over 10 bases. In germline, CDR1 is MDHEN, CDR2 SYDVKM. The CDR3 consists of 16 residues. V trimming: 3 bases; J trimming: 4 bases; junction bases outside the gene matches: 8. This CDR3 reads CASSFYPGQGITEAFF. As DNA, the CDR3 is TGTGCCAGCAGTTTCTATCCGGGACAGGGGATCACTGAAGCTTTCTTT.

The rearrangement joins TRBV29-1 to TRBJ2-3, with TRBD1 matching 8 bases. V shed 7 bases, J shed 5 bases, and the junction held 8 bases outside the gene matches. Germline lookup yields CDR1 SQVTM and CDR2 ANQGSEA. The CDR3 totals 13 residues. Written as DNA, the CDR3 is TGCAGCGGCCTACAGGGGGAAAAAGATACGCAGTATTTT. It translates to CSGLQGEKDTQYF.

The chain employs TRBV19 and TRBJ2-3; D is uncertain. This CDR3 spans 16 amino acids. Germline lookup yields CDR1 LNHDA and CDR2 SQIVND (reference sequence). The ends were cut back, 3 bases at V and 7 bases at J, with 20 bases in the middle. CDR3 DNA sequence: TGTGCCAGTAGTATCCCGGGTCCAACTTTGGTCAATACGCAGTATTTT. This gives the protein CASSIPGPTLVNTQYF.

This clonotype was recorded at least ten times. V and J are TRBV7-2 and TRBJ2-7; 8 bases map to TRBD1. V was pared by 7 bases and J by 4 bases, with 9 bases of the junction left unmatched. CDR3 length: 14 residues. Germline CDR1 and CDR2: SGHTA and FQGNSA. CDR3 nucleotides: TGTGCCAGCACCCACAGGGGGGAGAGTTACGAGCAGTACTTC. It codes for CASTHRGESYEQYF.

This rearrangement joins TRBV19 to TRBJ2-1; D is possibly TRBD1 or TRBD2 (5 bases each). This CDR3 comprises 12 residues. V was clipped by 4 bases and J by 10 bases, with 11 bases between them. CDR1 and CDR2 from the germline V gene are LNHDA and SQIVND (reference sequence). CDR3 protein: CASSTGTFEQFF. CDR3 in DNA: TGTGCCAGTAGTACTGGGACCTTCGAGCAGTTCTTC.

J is TRBJ1-5 and V is TRBV18, with TRBD1 identical over 7 bases. The CDR3 length is 15 residues. CDR1 and CDR2 (germline): KGHSH, LQKENI. The V and J ends lost 3 bases and 1 base, in that order; junction bases with no gene match: 3. The CDR3 protein is CASSPDRVSNQPQHF. CDR3 bases: TGTGCCAGCTCACCTGACAGGGTCAGCAATCAGCCCCAGCATTTT.

The rearrangement joins TRBV29-1 to TRBJ2-1; no clear D gene. The CDR3 totals 12 residues. Per the germline V gene, CDR1 is SQVTM and CDR2 is ANQGSEA. Trimming removed 4 bases from V and 10 bases from J, with 14 bases in between. CDR3 protein: CSVALTGPEQFF. The CDR3 DNA sequence: TGCAGCGTTGCCCTAACCGGGCCGGAGCAGTTCTTC.

This clonotype has a handful of counts. The chain uses TRBV12-3 or TRBV12-4 and TRBJ2-7; tentatively, D is TRBD2 (6 bases). The CDR3 sequence is 14 residues long. V was cut by 1 base and J by 3 bases, with 10 bases left in between. CDR3 bases: TGTGCCAGCAGTTTAGGCGGGACCAACTACGAGCAGTACTTC. Protein sequence: CASSLGGTNYEQYF.

The V gene is TRBV12-3 or TRBV12-4, the J gene TRBJ1-1; 9 bases align to TRBD1. The CDR3 is made up of 13 amino acids. Trimming at V came to 7 bases and at J to 6 bases, leaving 6 bases not matched to a gene. CDR3 DNA: TGTGCCAGCACGGGACAGGGTAGGGCTGAAGCTTTCTTT. It yields the protein CASTGQGRAEAFF.

This clonotype has at least ten counts. The J gene is TRBJ2-7, the V gene TRBV14; 8 nucleotides align to TRBD1. Germline V CDR1 and CDR2: SGHDN, FVKESK. This CDR3 region has 14 residues. The J segment lost 1 base and the V segment lost 3 bases, leaving 2 bases of the junction unmatched. CDR3: CASSHNRGSYEQYF. CDR3 nucleotides: TGTGCCAGCAGCCATAACAGGGGGTCCTACGAGCAGTACTTC.

The V call is TRBV7-6, the J call TRBJ2-3; 7 positions match TRBD1. This CDR3 comprises 15 residues. Germline V gene data show CDR1 as SGHVS and CDR2 as FNYEAQ. V shed 2 bases and J 6 bases; nucleotides not matched to a gene: 8. CDR3 sequence: CASSLITGVRDTQYF. The CDR3 DNA sequence: TGTGCCAGCAGCTTAATTACAGGGGTGAGGGATACGCAGTATTTT.

This clonotype was observed at least ten times. The chain links TRBV12-3 or TRBV12-4 to TRBJ2-1; 9 positions agree with TRBD2. The CDR3 loop spans 16 amino acids. J lost 3 bases, V lost 2 bases, and 5 bases had no gene match. CDR3 protein: CASSLRGLASYNEQFF. As DNA, the CDR3 is TGTGCCAGCAGTTTAAGGGGACTAGCAAGCTACAATGAGCAGTTCTTC.

On this clonotype itself: One junction end does not reproduce the germline sequence, and a read error may be involved. V usage is TRBV20-1 and J usage is TRBJ2-5; the D gene is possibly TRBD2 (6 bases). CDR3 length: 10 amino acids. Germline lookup yields CDR1 DFQATT and CDR2 SNEGSKA (reference sequence). In nucleotides, the CDR3 is TGCAGTGCTACTCAGGACGGGACTGTCTTC. Its translation: CSATQDGTVF.

The CDR3 DNA follows: TGCGCCAGCAGCTTACAGGGGGAAGGGAGGAACACTGAAGCTTTCTTT. Its protein product is CASSLQGEGRNTEAFF. The J gene is TRBJ1-1, the V gene TRBV5-1, with TRBD1 identical over 8 bases. Germline V CDR1 and CDR2: SGHRS, YFSETQ. After removal of 2 bases from V and 1 base from J, the junction contained 7 bases not matched to a gene. The CDR3 has 16 amino acids.

This sequence joins TRBV5-1 and TRBJ2-2; TRBD1 might be the D (5 bases). CDR3 length: 15 amino acids. The V end was cut by 0 bases, the J end by 1 base, with 7 bases between. Germline CDR1 is SGHRS and CDR2 is YFSETQ. The CDR3 DNA is TGCGCCAGCAGCTTGGAGGGGTTGAACACCGGGGAGCTGTTTTTT. The encoded protein is CASSLEGLNTGELFF.

V is TRBV12-3 or TRBV12-4 and J is TRBJ1-1; D is unclear. V was clipped by 2 bases and J by 1 base, with 8 bases between them. This CDR3 is 14 amino acids long. The CDR3 region has the DNA TGTGCCAGCAGTTTAAAAGAACAGAACACTGAAGCTTTCTTT. Its protein product is CASSLKEQNTEAFF.

Comments on this clonotype: Its ends do not fully match the called genes, so a read error is possible. The gene calls are TRBV10-3 and TRBJ1-2; D may be TRBD1 (6 bases). In germline, CDR1 is ENHRY, CDR2 SYGVKD. The CDR3 has 16 residues. The CDR3 DNA reads as TGTGCCATCAGTGCCGCCACCGGGGGGGCGGACTATGGCTACATCTTC. Amino acids: CAISAATGGADYGYIF.

The chain has TRBV7-2 and TRBJ2-1; possible D gene TRBD1, 6 bases. V dropped 0 bases and J dropped 10 bases, with 10 bases sitting between them. Germline CDR1 SGHTA, CDR2 FQGNSA. The length of the CDR3 is 13 residues. In nucleotides, the CDR3 is TGTGCCAGCAGCTTAGCCTCGACAGGCGAGCAGTTCTTC. This translates into CASSLASTGEQFF.

The chain combines TRBV7-2 with TRBJ2-1, with 9 bases lining up with TRBD2. Germline V gives CDR1 SGHTA, CDR2 FQGNSA. The trim removed 3 bases at V and 10 bases at J, leaving 7 bases unmatched. This CDR3 comprises 14 residues. The CDR3 DNA sequence: TGTGCCAGCAGCTTTGGCGGGGGGGCACGGGAGCAGTTCTTC. Translation gives CASSFGGGAREQFF. Full variable domain (missing parts from reference TRBV7-2 and TRBJ2-1): GAGVSQSPSNKVTEKGKDVELRCDPISGHTALYWYRQSLGQGLEFLIYFQGNSAPDKSGLPSDRFSAERTGGSVSTLTIQRTQQEDSAVYLCASSFGGGAREQFFGPGTRLTVL.

The V gene is TRBV20-1, the J gene TRBJ2-5; D is perhaps TRBD2 (6 bases). CDR1 and CDR2 (germline): DFQATT, SNEGSKA (reference sequence). The CDR3 is 13 residues long. The V end was cut by 6 bases, the J end by 5 bases, with 16 bases between. The chain's CDR3 is CSAVDSGGETQYF. In DNA form, the CDR3 reads TGCAGTGCGGTCGACAGTGGGGGGGAGACCCAGTACTTC.

This clonotype was observed a few times. The J gene is TRBJ1-5, the V gene TRBV28; unclear D gene. CDR1 and CDR2 (germline): MDHEN, SYDVKM. The ends were cut back, 6 bases at V and 11 bases at J, with 20 bases in the middle. This CDR3 is 14 amino acids long. The CDR3 nucleotides read TGTGCCAGCAGCCTACCCGCTCTCGTAACGGCCCAGCATTTT. Translating it yields CASSLPALVTAQHF.

The chain employs TRBV18 and TRBJ1-1; D possibly corresponds to TRBD1 (5 bases). V dropped 2 bases and J dropped 5 bases, with 12 bases sitting between them. The CDR3 extends over 14 amino acids. The V gene's germline CDR1 is KGHSH and CDR2 LQKENI. The DNA of the CDR3 is TGTGCCAGCTCACCATTCGGGCAGGGAACTGAAGCTTTCTTT. Translating it yields CASSPFGQGTEAFF.

This chain uses TRBV9 with TRBJ1-1; possible D gene TRBD1, 5 bases. Between the trimmed V and J ends, which lost 0 bases and 1 base, there was a span of 13 bases. This CDR3 spans 16 amino acids. CDR1 is SGDLS and CDR2 is YYNGEE in the germline V gene. CDR3 sequence: CASSVGSRQPNTEAFF. The CDR3 nucleotides are TGTGCCAGCAGCGTAGGATCCCGACAGCCGAACACTGAAGCTTTCTTT.

A note on this clonotype: One end of the junction fails to match germline, which may point to a read error. The chain carries TRBV12-3 or TRBV12-4 and TRBJ2-3; D assignment may be TRBD1 or TRBD2 (5 bases each). CDR3 size: 13 residues. For the CDR3, the DNA is TGTGCCAGCAGCTTAGTGGTTAGGGACACGCAGTATTTT. It is translated as CASSLVVRDTQYF.